The 17 T cell receptor beta chains presented below share a single source sample, sequenced in a study of immune characterization of retroperitoneal liposarcoma. In TCRdb, the PCR reads were re-called with MiXCR into one record per CDR3 protein. In the table there are approximately 9,300 distinct CDR3 sequences, approximately 24% of which are singletons. The sample taken for sequencing was blood. Receptors originate from a male donor with retroperitoneal liposarcoma.

The chain is built from TRBV20-1 and TRBJ2-5; weak D call: TRBD2 (5 bases). Trimming left V 0 bases short and J 1 base short, with 15 bases between. Germline V gives CDR1 DFQATT, CDR2 SNEGSKA (reference sequence). This CDR3 is built from 16 residues. The CDR3 here is CSARDAQRTFQETQYF. CDR3 DNA sequence: TGCAGTGCTAGAGATGCCCAGCGGACCTTCCAAGAGACCCAGTACTTC.

By proportion, this clonotype is large. V usage is TRBV6-1 and J usage is TRBJ2-2; the match to TRBD2 covers 16 bases. Per the germline V gene, CDR1 is MNHNS and CDR2 is SASEGT. The CDR3 has 18 amino acids. V trimming: 5 bases; J trimming: 4 bases; junction bases outside the gene matches: 7. For the CDR3, the DNA is TGTGCCAGCAGTCAAAAGGGACTAGCGGGGGGGGTCACCGGGGAGCTGTTTTTT. This gives the protein CASSQKGLAGGVTGELFF.

The V call is TRBV6-5, the J call TRBJ2-2, with TRBD1 matching over 8 bases. There are 15 residues in the CDR3. Germline values: CDR1 MNHEY, CDR2 SVGAGI. The J segment lost 2 bases and the V segment lost 8 bases, leaving 7 bases of the junction unmatched. The CDR3 reads CASGVQGANTGELFF. The CDR3 bases are TGTGCCAGCGGGGTTCAGGGGGCAAACACCGGGGAGCTGTTTTTT.

DNA of the CDR3: TGTGCCAGCAGCTGGGGGTCCGGGGAGCTGTTTTTT. This codes for CASSWGSGELFF. The V gene is TRBV28, the J gene TRBJ2-2, with D perhaps matching TRBD1 or TRBD2 (5 bases each). Germline lookup yields CDR1 MDHEN and CDR2 SYDVKM. This CDR3 has 12 amino acids. V was cut by 6 bases and J by 6 bases, with 8 bases left in between.

This rearrangement joins TRBV23-1 to TRBJ2-5; 7 bases line up with TRBD1. TRBJ2-7 matches the DNA end more closely, so the J call is doubtful. TRBV23-1 is known as an ORF, though its function is uncertain. This CDR3 region has 16 residues. The DNA of the CDR3 is TGCGCCAGCAGTATCCCACCCCGGGACAGCACCTACGAGCAGTACTTC. This codes for CASSIPPRDSTYEQYF.

This sequence joins TRBV7-2 and TRBJ2-2; 13 positions match TRBD2. CDR3 length: 20 amino acids. Germline CDR1 SGHTA, CDR2 FQGNSA. The junction had 11 bases not matched to a gene; V was cut back by 4 bases and J by 0 bases. The CDR3 bases are TGTGCCAGCAGCTCCCCGGGACTAGCGGGAACCGGGGCGAACACCGGGGAGCTGTTTTTT. Amino acids: CASSSPGLAGTGANTGELFF.

In this sample, this clonotype is medium-sized. This chain joins TRBV7-2 and TRBJ2-1, with 10 nucleotides matching TRBD2. Near its end, the DNA agrees better with TRBJ2-7, so the J call may be wrong. CDR1 is SGHTA and CDR2 is FQGNSA in the germline V gene. The CDR3 consists of 15 residues. The CDR3 DNA reads as TGTGCCAGCAGCTTATCCAGCGGGGGGGCCTACGAGCAGTACTTC. As protein: CASSLSSGGAYEQYF.

This clonotype was found once. This chain joins TRBV11-3 and TRBJ2-1; the D gene is possibly TRBD1 (5 bases). The ends were cut back, 5 bases at V and 4 bases at J, with 9 bases in the middle. CDR1 is SGHNT and CDR2 is YENEEA in the germline V gene. The CDR3 is 13 residues long. As DNA, the CDR3 is TGTGCCAGCAGCATACAGGTGTACAATGAGCAGTTCTTC. Its translation: CASSIQVYNEQFF.

This clonotype has just a few counts. The V gene is TRBV4-1, the J gene TRBJ2-1; 7 nucleotides line up with TRBD1. The germline V gene has CDR1 MGHRA and CDR2 YSYEKL. With V trimmed by 4 bases and J by 10 bases, 13 bases remained unmatched. CDR3 size: 15 residues. The CDR3 reads CASSREPEGAYEQFF. The CDR3 bases are TGCGCCAGCAGCCGAGAACCCGAGGGGGCGTACGAGCAGTTCTTC.

This chain uses TRBV6-1 with TRBJ2-5, with 13 nucleotides matching TRBD2. The ends lost 5 bases at V and 11 bases at J; junction bases unmatched: 11. CDR1 and CDR2 from the germline V gene are MNHNS and SASEGT. The CDR3 length is 15 residues. The CDR3 is CASSPGTSGVNEQYF. The CDR3 region has the DNA TGTGCCAGCAGTCCCGGGACTAGCGGGGTTAATGAGCAGTACTTC.

The chain employs TRBV3-1 and TRBJ1-1; D is ambiguous. V lost 4 bases and J lost 6, with 12 bases in between. The CDR3 extends over 13 amino acids. Per the germline V gene, CDR1 is LGHDT and CDR2 is YNNKEL (reference sequence). The CDR3 sequence: CASSPGRLAEAFF. CDR3 DNA sequence: TGTGCCAGCAGCCCTGGTCGACTGGCTGAAGCTTTCTTT.

The chain is built from TRBV6-1 and TRBJ1-2; TRBD1 is a possible D gene (5 bases). The V and J ends lost 10 bases and 8 bases respectively, with 14 bases between them. This CDR3 region has 11 residues. The germline V gene encodes CDR1 MNHNS and CDR2 SASEGT. Here the CDR3 DNA reads TGTGCCACATCGGGTGGGGCGGGCTACACCTTC. This translates into CATSGGAGYTF.

This clonotype was observed once. The J gene is TRBJ1-2, the V gene TRBV3-1; D ambiguous. The CDR3 is 13 amino acids. The V end was cut by 1 base, the J end by 7 bases, with 10 bases between. Germline V CDR1 and CDR2: LGHDT, YNNKEL (reference sequence). The CDR3: CASSQGAPFGYTF. In DNA form, the CDR3 reads TGTGCCAGCAGCCAAGGGGCCCCGTTTGGCTACACCTTC.

This clonotype is medium-sized within its sample. Here the CDR3 reads CASSSGSQETQYF. The CDR3 DNA sequence: TGTGCCAGCAGCAGCGGGTCCCAAGAGACCCAGTACTTC. The V gene is TRBV11-3, the J gene TRBJ2-5, with a weak D call TRBD2 (6 bases). The CDR3 is 13 residues long. Germline assignment: CDR1 SGHNT and CDR2 YENEEA. The V end was cut by 5 bases, the J end by 1 base, with 8 bases between.

V and J are TRBV5-1 and TRBJ2-3; D gene ambiguous. Trimming cost V 2 bases and J 2 bases, with 12 bases left between them. Germline-derived CDR1 and CDR2 are SGHRS and YFSETQ. The CDR3 spans 15 residues. CDR3 in amino acids: CASSLDGPDTDTQYF. The CDR3 region has the DNA TGCGCCAGCAGCTTAGACGGACCCGACACAGATACGCAGTATTTT.

This chain connects TRBV20-1 to TRBJ2-5; D is possibly TRBD2 (7 bases). V lost 4 bases and J lost 3, with 18 bases in between. The CDR3 is made up of 15 amino acids. Germline CDR1 is DFQATT and CDR2 is SNEGSKA (reference sequence). This CDR3 is CSAKDGGRGEETQYF. The CDR3 nucleotides read TGCAGTGCTAAGGATGGGGGCCGGGGGGAAGAGACCCAGTACTTC.

This clonotype was counted between two and nine times. This chain joins TRBV6-1 and TRBJ1-4; unclear D gene. CDR1 is MNHNS and CDR2 is SASEGT in the germline V gene. The CDR3 length is 16 residues. V shed 6 bases and J shed 0 bases, with 14 bases lying between them. The CDR3 sequence: CASSPRRQATNEKLFF. For the CDR3, the DNA is TGTGCCAGCAGCCCCCGACGGCAGGCAACTAATGAAAAACTGTTTTTT.